This T cell receptor (beta chain) was profiled in a study of radiotherapy plus CTLA-4 blockade in lung cancer. Study-level information: Disease control was present in 30% to 35% of patients, and objective responses in under 20%.

This clone appeared once. Its antigen is unidentified. Each patient with chemo-refractory metastatic non-small-cell lung cancer was treated with focal radiation plus CTLA-4 blockade using ipilimumab. This CDR3 comprises 13 residues. Germline CDR1 reads MNHEY; CDR2 reads SMNVEV (reference sequence). Trimming took off 5 bases at V and 5 bases at J, with 12 bases between the two ends. Data came from immunoSEQ multiplex PCR; TCRdb stores just in-frame clones and leaves some out. The data contain more than 40,000 clones, 70% to 90% of them seen just once; the ten biggest clones take up 6% to 8.5%. Whole-study results and caveats: Expansion of tumor-derived TCR clones was observed in blood after radiotherapy plus ipilimumab. Reportedly, early blood T cell clone dynamics best predicted response, with interferon-beta.

Specimen: peripheral blood, collected from a patient treated with radiotherapy plus ipilimumab. This receptor was identified in a human donor with non-small cell lung cancer whose response to radiotherapy plus ipilimumab could not be evaluated. The V call is TRBV27, the J call TRBJ2-5, with D possibly matching TRBD2 (5 bases). As DNA, the CDR3 is TGTGCCAGCAGTCTCCGGCCGGGGGAGACCCAGTACTTC. Amino acids: CASSLRPGETQYF.